The 4 T cell receptor beta chains presented below share a single source sample, sequenced in a study of radiation and T cells in renal cell carcinoma. Documented time point: baseline pretreatment blood. Described treatment: 15 Gy SBRT to primary tumor, nephrectomy 4 weeks later. The method was immunoSEQ multiplex PCR; TCRdb's version includes in-frame clones alone and lacks a portion of them. The profile shows about 140,000 clones, over 65% of them singletons. The material sequenced was blood, taken from a patient whose treatment included radiotherapy and nephrectomy. Receptor source: a woman in her 50s with renal cell carcinoma.

This chain joins TRBV7-2 and TRBJ2-1; TRBD2 matches 7 bases. Per the germline V gene, CDR1 is SGHTA and CDR2 is FQGNSA. CDR3 size: 12 residues. Trimming at V came to 5 bases and at J to 12 bases, leaving 7 bases not matched to a gene. CDR3 region: CASSPYGGGQFF. The CDR3 coding sequence is TGTGCCAGCAGCCCATATGGCGGGGGGCAGTTCTTC.

The V call is TRBV5-1, the J call TRBJ2-5; 8 bases line up with TRBD1. The V gene's germline CDR1 is SGHRS and CDR2 YFSETQ. V lost 2 bases and J lost 5; bases outside the gene matches: 8. The CDR3 spans 15 residues. The CDR3 nucleotides are TGCGCCAGCAGCTTTGGACAGGGAGGTGGGGAGACCCAGTACTTC. This translates into CASSFGQGGGETQYF.

This clone was observed once. The chain employs TRBV7-2 and TRBJ1-2; D gene unclear. Trimming cost V 3 bases and J 4 bases, with 6 bases left between them. From germline, CDR1 is SGHTA and CDR2 FQGNSA. The CDR3 has 12 amino acids. The CDR3 coding sequence is TGTGCCAGCAGCTTGGGAAGCTATGGCTACACCTTC. Its translation: CASSLGSYGYTF.

This chain uses TRBV9 with TRBJ1-4; D remains ambiguous. CDR3 length equals 11 residues. V was clipped by 0 bases and J by 12 bases, with 6 bases between them. Germline-derived CDR1 and CDR2 are SGDLS and YYNGEE. In DNA form, the CDR3 reads TGTGCCAGCAGCGTAGGGACTGAACTGTTTTTT. Translation gives CASSVGTELFF.